These 5 T cell receptor beta chains originate from one sample sequenced in a study of blood T cells in healthy people across ages. A J-beta primer mix and a sample-barcoded 5' primer were used in a second PCR of roughly 6 to 11 cycles. TCRdb re-analysed the 5' RACE reads in MiXCR, keeping a single row per CDR3 protein. Among about 1.6 million distinct CDR3 sequences, roughly 32% were seen once, and the ten largest hold around 10%. The material sequenced was blood. The receptors originated from a woman aged 25 to 45 in good health.

This clonotype has more than one count but fewer than ten. The chain has TRBV12-3 or TRBV12-4 and TRBJ1-2; D is unclear. Trimming shortened V by 4 bases and J by 4 bases, and 16 bases separated the two germline ends. The length of the CDR3 is 15 residues. The CDR3 is CASSSSHIGSYGYTF. CDR3 nucleotides: TGTGCCAGCAGTTCGAGTCATATTGGGTCCTATGGCTACACCTTC.

This clonotype was recorded a few times. The chain carries TRBV7-9 and TRBJ2-7, with TRBD2 matching over 11 bases. The CDR3 spans 16 residues. V lost 2 bases and J lost 1; bases outside the gene matches: 4. The germline V gene has CDR1 SEHNR and CDR2 FQNEAQ (reference sequence). The CDR3 sequence: CASSLLAGGYSYEQYF. CDR3 nucleotides: TGTGCCAGCAGCTTACTAGCGGGGGGATATTCCTACGAGCAGTACTTC.

At least ten counts were recorded for this clonotype. CDR3 sequence reads: CSVGSIGGGYGYTF. The DNA for the CDR3 is TGCAGCGTTGGATCGATAGGGGGCGGTTATGGCTACACCTTC. The gene calls are TRBV29-1 and TRBJ1-2; 7 positions agree with TRBD1. CDR1 and CDR2 from the germline V gene are SQVTM and ANQGSEA. J lost 5 bases, V lost 4 bases, and 10 bases had no gene match. The CDR3 covers 14 residues.

This clonotype was found a few times. The V gene is TRBV11-2, the J gene TRBJ2-5; 10 bases are shared with TRBD1. J gave up 11 bases and V 6 bases, and 12 bases lay outside the gene matches. Germline V gives CDR1 SGHAT, CDR2 FQNNGV. The CDR3 runs 14 residues. The DNA for the CDR3 is TGTGCCAGCAGTTACGGGACAGGGGTTATGGGGCAGTACTTC. This codes for CASSYGTGVMGQYF.

Concerning this clonotype: This clone may be a read error of a much larger clone one base away. The chain recombines TRBV4-1 with TRBJ2-3; the match to TRBD2 covers 10 bases. CDR3 length equals 18 residues. Per the germline V gene, CDR1 is MGHRA and CDR2 is YSYEKL. The CDR3 protein is CACSQEPSGRVRTDTQYF. DNA of the CDR3: TGCGCCTGCAGCCAAGAGCCTAGCGGGAGAGTGAGAACAGATACGCAGTATTTT.